This T cell receptor (beta chain) comes out of a study of cytomegalovirus exposure and HLA in healthy donors (dated by TCRdb to 2016 to 2017). Background for the entire study: According to an earlier analysis of 550 to 700 of the donors, about 179 million T cells yielded 117 million unique TCR beta sequences and 276 Gb of sequence data. A later genetic analysis took genome-wide SNP genotypes for about 55% of the roughly 670 donors and used that subset as a discovery cohort. Because of strong linkage in the cohort, roughly 5 DR-DQ haplotypes were treated as single units for association and clustering. A later analysis re-examined previously published TCR beta repertoires from 500 to 700 donors and added high-resolution HLA genotyping to investigate patterns of TCR occurrence. On average, roughly 250,000 unique TCR beta nucleotide sequences were sequenced per donor among more than 350 genotyped donors of the cohort, with 15% to 20% of those sequences being non-productive. Rather than drawing on any new phenotypic data, the later analysis identified candidate immune exposures from TCR beta sequences and the way those sequences occurred across donors. High-throughput TCR immunosequencing, statistical association of individual TCRs with disease status, and machine learning were combined to predict cytomegalovirus infection status. In addition to the first cohort of 500 to 850 subjects, a separate validation cohort of approximately 110 different subjects was used. Class I and class II HLA loci were covered by the typing at four-digit resolution. Using immunosequencing, the study profiled T cell repertoires from 550 to 750 subjects and related those repertoires to cytomegalovirus serostatus. Donor age, sex, ethnicity and CMV serostatus were collected together with the repertoire data. Every repertoire in the discovery cohort had been generated on one and the same sequencing platform. The number of typed donors differed by locus: about 629-640 for A, B, C, DRB1 and DQB1; some 500 for DQA1; approximately 600 for DPA1; and some 450 for DPB1. An earlier analysis of 587 of the donors applied high-throughput TCR beta sequencing to assess whether each TCR beta V gene segment acted as functional or pseudogenic. Of the 300 to 500 genotyped donors, 81% were placed in the genetic ancestry cluster associated with self-reported Caucasian donors. The study was designed to test whether signatures of past pathogen exposure could be identified by cataloging public T cell receptors. Approximately 300 gigabases of sequencing data and around 80 million unique TCR sequences made up an early release that covered roughly 670 HLA-typed donors. Study-wide conclusions, independent of this receptor: A further reported finding was that TCR beta sequences accurately predicted the HLA-A and HLA-B alleles for most subjects in the first cohort. A later genetic analysis reported fewer N-insertions in productive TCRs among donors in an Asian-associated ancestry cluster than the roughly 700-donor mean. Because counts were too low, 15 to 20 rarely observed V segments, including chromosome 9 orphons, were left out of the earlier analysis of some 600 of the donors. A cluster of highly shared sequence variants was judged likely to be a technical artifact of the sequencing pipeline. In this cohort, only TCR beta chains were sequenced, and detectable features were limited by the absence of alpha or paired-chain data. For the cohort, immune exposure information was limited to CMV serostatus. In the study, 150 to 200 TCR beta chains were listed as associated with cytomegalovirus. Most TCR sequences were seen in very few donors, while some public TCRs were found in many individuals. An earlier analysis of 587 of the donors showed that most TCR beta V segments appeared in productive rearrangements either about 87% or about 30% of the time, which broadly matched IMGT annotations. In a later analysis, HLA-associated TCR beta chains showed more clonal expansion and lower generation probabilities than non-associated chains that were equally common. A few of the identified cytomegalovirus-associated TCR beta chains were confirmed in vitro to be specific for cytomegalovirus antigens. It was suggested by the authors that the approach could potentially be generalized to other disease states and immunological phenotypes. Specific HLA alleles were associated with 16,951 TCR beta sequences at a false discovery rate of 0.05 in a later analysis. In a later analysis, the rate of TCR association differed among HLA loci, with DRB1 alleles having the most associated TCRs and HLA-C alleles having the fewest. Linkage disequilibrium might explain the correlated functional status among segregating V segments, but an unknown experimental factor could not be excluded. Presence/absence analyses assumed roughly uniform sequencing depth across donors, an assumption that may not hold. The classifier was reported to diagnose cytomegalovirus status with high specificity and sensitivity in both the original and validation cohorts. A later analysis found that most CMV-associated TCR beta chains appeared HLA-restricted, with HLA associations seemingly driven largely by CMV exposure. Because the 87-base-pair reads could not distinguish some IMGT-functional V segments, including TRBV6-2 and TRBV6-3, those segments were excluded. V-gene and J-gene trimming of TCR beta chains was associated with a missense DCLRE1C variant in a later genetic analysis, and the association was replicated in an independent cohort. Because HLA typing was missing for some donors at each locus, association tests included only the typed subset. Strong co-occurrence of HLA alleles, especially DR and DQ, made assigning TCR associations to individual alleles difficult. A later analysis reported that several top co-occurrence clusters appeared linked to parvovirus B19, influenza, CMV and Epstein-Barr virus.

The V and J ends are trimmed by 5 bases and 8 bases, leaving 12 bases between them. Taken from the germline V gene, the CDR1 and CDR2 loops are SGHAT and FQNNGV. Including the terminal cysteine and phenylalanine, the CDR3 comprises 13 residues. This entry keeps only the CDR3 DNA: 39 bases, framed from base 1. The cohort was made up of approximately 670 healthy bone marrow donors. All cohort members were sampled while nominally healthy, although unrecorded immune exposures were likely present. The donor was CMV seropositive and was included in the group of 250 to 300 seropositive cohort members. Every donor gave a peripheral blood sample, and the peripheral blood mononuclear cells from that sample were used for TCR beta sequencing. Genomic DNA extraction from the blood cell samples was performed with the Qiagen DNeasy Blood Extraction Kit. On this clone itself: The antigen it recognizes is unknown. No base-level quality is on record; no much larger clone is a single base apart.

Library method: the immunoSEQ multiplex PCR assay. For the multiplex PCR, a mixture combining 60 forward primers for TCR Vbeta segments and 13 reverse primers for TCR Jbeta segments was used. The CDR3 region of rearranged TCR beta genes was amplified from genomic DNA by a multiplex PCR assay. The amplified TCR beta libraries were sequenced on the Illumina HiSeq System as 87-base-pair reads. As for the original processing: A later analysis counted approximately 84 million unique TCR beta chains across the roughly 700 repertoires, and roughly 9.9 million of these chains were shared by at least two donors. To remove PCR and sequencing errors, raw reads were error-corrected and collapsed into unique sequences using a nearest-neighbor algorithm that merged closely related sequences. To assign V, D and J gene segments, CDR3 sequences were aligned to IMGT reference sequences. For a sequence to be retained, a match of at least six nucleotides to both a V gene segment and a J gene segment was required. A rearrangement was called productive if the CDR3 had no stop codons and remained in frame with V and J, and every other rearrangement was called non-productive. Following IMGT convention, CDR3 was defined as the stretch from the second conserved V-encoded cysteine up to the conserved J-encoded phenylalanine. The earlier analysis of around 640 of the donors excluded sequences that lacked an unambiguous match to a single V gene segment. An earlier analysis of 587 of the donors classified V segments as functional when productive rearrangements were above 56.7% and as segregating when the standard deviation between donors was above 5%. A statistical classification framework was developed to diagnose cytomegalovirus status using the catalog of TCR beta chain sequences. A later analysis assigned V and J genes by comparing TCR nucleotide sequences with IMGT/GENE-DB human TR gene sequences. The TCRdist pipeline was used in a later analysis to assign CDR3 sequences and most-parsimonious VDJ recombination scenarios. In a later analysis, each TCR beta chain was defined by its CDR3 amino acid sequence together with its V-gene family, and reads without a unique V-gene family were excluded. To address suspected cross-contamination and a sequencing artifact, a later analysis removed approximately 590 highly shared, low-generation-probability nucleotide sequences. For each public chain, a later analysis derived a clonal expansion index from normalized ranks of inferred template counts within each repertoire. A later analysis computed generation probabilities with a VDJ recombination model fitted to out-of-frame rearrangements, and checked the results against IGoR. In a later analysis, hypergeometric tests were used to score TCR-TCR, TCR-HLA and TCR-CMV co-occurrence, with a repertoire-size bias correction applied to TCR pairs. False discovery rates were estimated in a later analysis by permuting HLA or CMV assignments 20 times. In a later analysis, co-occurring TCRs were grouped using DBSCAN, with TCRdist sequence similarity added in when clustering inside HLA-allele-positive subsets. Repertoires with fewer than 30,000 or more than 120,000 public chains were left out of co-occurrence clustering, as were about five repertoires with anomalous nucleotide sharing. This is the immuneACCESS table as TCRdb keeps it, with only in-frame sequences that have V and J called. A part of the clones is gone; compared with another copy, unresolved V genes explain less than half, and the rest is unexplained. For V, J and clone size, that table is used; D and trimming come from the DNA. Within this sample are 110,000 to 150,000 clones, with around two thirds of them counted one time only. The top ten constitute under 2.5% of the sample.

The clonotype was recovered from a woman aged 60-75 years in good health and CMV-seropositive. The chain uses TRBV11-2 and TRBJ1-4; possibly the D gene is TRBD1, per 6 matching bases. The sequenced sample was PBMCs. The bases read TGTGCCAGCAGCCGGACAGTTATCGAAAAACTGTTTTTT. Its protein product is CASSRTVIEKLFF. The variable domain in full, with residues beyond the CDR3 obtained from the reference TRBV11-2 and TRBJ1-4 genes, is EAGVAQSPRYKIIEKRQSVAFWCNPISGHATLYWYQQILGQGPKLLIQFQNNGVVDDSQLPKDRFSAERLKGVDSTLKIQPAKLEDSAVYLCASSRTVIEKLFFGSGTQLSVL.